This passage covers 15 T cell receptor beta chains from one sample sequenced in a study of shared clonotypes between healthy human individuals. The repertoire was sequenced with immunoSEQ multiplex PCR; TCRdb's copy has only in-frame clones and lacks some. Among a few million clones, more than 80% were seen once, and the ten largest hold over 0.12%. The sequenced material came from naive CD4+ T cells sorted from blood. Subset noted: CD45RA+ positively selected. All receptors come from a man between 18 and 35 years old in good health.

The chain uses TRBV7-8 and TRBJ2-7; TRBD1 aligns across 7 bases. Germline V gene sequence: CDR1 SGHVS, CDR2 FQNEAQ. V lost 5 bases and J lost 6; bases outside the gene matches: 13. The CDR3 has 15 residues. The CDR3 DNA reads TGTGCCAGCAGCACCAGGACAGGCCCGGTGGGCGAGCAGTACTTC. This sequence encodes CASSTRTGPVGEQYF.

This chain uses TRBV7-9 with TRBJ2-7, with 8 bases lining up with TRBD1. The junction had 6 bases not matched to a gene; V was cut back by 4 bases and J by 1 base. The CDR3 is 15 residues long. Germline V lookup: CDR1 SEHNR, CDR2 FQNEAQ (reference sequence). The CDR3 nucleotides are TGTGCCAGCAGCTCCCCCAGGGACAGGTCCTACGAGCAGTACTTC. Protein product: CASSSPRDRSYEQYF. Full variable domain (rest looked up from reference TRBV7-9 and TRBJ2-7): DTGVSQNPRHKITKRGQNVTFRCDPISEHNRLYWYRQTLGQGPEFLTYFQNEAQLEKSRLLSDRFSAERPKGSFSTLEIQRTEQGDSAMYLCASSSPRDRSYEQYFGPGTRLTVT.

This chain uses TRBV10-1 with TRBJ2-7, with D maybe TRBD1 (7 bases). The CDR3 totals 14 residues. Trimming took 5 bases from V and 6 from J, leaving 17 bases between them. In germline, CDR1 is WNHNN, CDR2 SYGVQD (reference sequence). The CDR3 DNA is TGCGCCAGCAGTCGACAGGGTAAGGGGGGCGAGCAGTACTTC. Residues: CASSRQGKGGEQYF.

The rearrangement joins TRBV6-5 to TRBJ2-6; 9 nucleotides match TRBD1. The CDR3 totals 15 residues. V dropped 5 bases and J dropped 3; count of bases not matched to a gene: 2. Per the germline V gene, CDR1 is MNHEY and CDR2 is SVGAGI. The CDR3 DNA is TGTGCCAGCAGTGGGACAGGGTTTGGGGCCAACGTCCTGACTTTC. Its protein product is CASSGTGFGANVLTF.

The rearrangement joins TRBV30 to TRBJ2-3; a weak D match, TRBD2 (6 bases). This CDR3 contains 16 residues. Germline V gene sequence: CDR1 GTSNPN, CDR2 SVGIG (reference sequence). V shed 0 bases and J shed 1 base, with 14 bases lying between them. CDR3 nucleotide sequence: TGTGCCTGGAGTGTAGAAAGGCGGGGCCGCACAGATACGCAGTATTTT. Its protein is CAWSVERRGRTDTQYF.

The genes are TRBV2 and TRBJ1-4, with D possibly matching TRBD1 (6 bases). This CDR3 has 15 amino acids. Trimming stripped 7 bases from V and 8 bases from J, with 20 bases between. The germline gives CDR1 SNHLY, CDR2 FYNNEI. Written as DNA, the CDR3 is TGTGCCAGCACCGGGACCGGGGGGACAAAGGAAAAACTGTTTTTT. As protein: CASTGTGGTKEKLFF.

This clone was recorded once. This rearrangement joins TRBV28 to TRBJ1-4; D is perhaps TRBD1 (6 bases). This CDR3 is built from 14 residues. V gave up 2 bases and J gave up 9 bases, with 13 bases separating them. CDR1 is MDHEN and CDR2 is SYDVKM in the germline V gene. The CDR3 loop reads CASSLGWGAKKLFF. The DNA for the CDR3 is TGTGCCAGCAGTTTAGGTTGGGGGGCGAAAAAACTGTTTTTT.

This clone was recorded once. The chain employs TRBV7-2 and TRBJ1-6; perhaps TRBD1 as D (6 bases). CDR1 and CDR2 from the germline V gene are SGHTA and FQGNSA. V was pared by 1 base and J by 4 bases, with 11 bases between. The CDR3 sequence is 16 residues long. The CDR3 DNA follows: TGTGCCAGCAGCTTAGTTGCTACAGGGTATAATTCACCCCTCCACTTT. It is translated as CASSLVATGYNSPLHF.

As concerns this clone: A read error is likely, as this CDR3 ends without the conserved phenylalanine or tryptophan. Because the CDR3's place on the DNA is in doubt, the DNA is left out and the CDR3 is given as listed by TCRdb. The chain couples TRBV5-5 to TRBJ2-3; TRBD1 is the table's D call and was not checked against the DNA. Germline CDR1 reads SGHKS; CDR2 reads YYEKEE (reference sequence). 20 amino acids form the CDR3, both terminal residues included. Here the CDR3 reads CASSLGTGANLYTDTQYPLK.

The V and J genes are TRBV4-3 and TRBJ2-7; 16 positions match TRBD2. V was pared by 0 bases and J by 4 bases, with 18 bases of the junction left unmatched. CDR3 size: 22 residues. CDR1 LGHNA and CDR2 YSLEER come from the germline V gene. The CDR3 protein is CASSQDIWSGTSGRARTYEQYF. Written as DNA, the CDR3 is TGCGCCAGCAGCCAAGATATTTGGTCCGGGACTAGCGGGAGGGCCAGGACATACGAGCAGTACTTC.

CDR3 nucleotides: TGTGCCATCAGTGAGTTCGGTAGCGGGGCACAAGAGACCCAGTACTTC. Translating it yields CAISEFGSGAQETQYF. The chain has TRBV10-3 and TRBJ2-5; 8 bases fit TRBD2. From germline, CDR1 is ENHRY and CDR2 SYGVKD. The CDR3 covers 16 residues. The ends lost 1 base at V and 2 bases at J; junction bases unmatched: 6.

The chain carries TRBV4-3 and TRBJ2-1; tentative D call: TRBD1 (5 bases). Looked up from germline, CDR1 is LGHNA and CDR2 is YSLEER. The CDR3 loop spans 14 amino acids. The V end was cut by 0 bases, the J end by 7 bases, with 10 bases between. The CDR3 region is CASSQETVRNEQFF. Written as DNA, the CDR3 is TGCGCCAGCAGCCAAGAGACAGTCAGAAATGAGCAGTTCTTC.

The genes are TRBV5-4 and TRBJ2-7; the D gene could be TRBD1 or TRBD2 (5 bases each). This CDR3 is built from 14 residues. Looked up from germline, CDR1 is SGHNT and CDR2 is YYREEE (reference sequence). V was clipped by 4 bases and J by 1 base, with 12 bases between them. CDR3 sequence reads: CASSGTISSYEQYF. As DNA, the CDR3 is TGTGCCAGCAGCGGGACGATATCTTCCTACGAGCAGTACTTC.

J is TRBJ1-2 and V is TRBV5-1, with D perhaps matching TRBD1 (6 bases). CDR3 length: 14 residues. The germline V gene has CDR1 SGHRS and CDR2 YFSETQ. V lost 3 bases and J 2 bases, leaving 11 bases between the germline ends. CDR3 sequence reads: CASSSLTGNYGYTF. CDR3 in DNA: TGCGCCAGCAGCTCCTTAACAGGGAACTATGGCTACACCTTC.

This clone occurred a few times. Written as DNA, the CDR3 is TGCGCCAGCAGCCGGACTAGCGGGATGTACGAGCAGTACTTC. This gives the protein CASSRTSGMYEQYF. The V call is TRBV4-1, the J call TRBJ2-5, with 12 nucleotides matching TRBD2. The J call may be in error: the DNA end matches TRBJ2-7 better. Germline loops: CDR1 MGHRA, CDR2 YSYEKL. The CDR3 runs 14 residues.